Sequencing of this T cell receptor beta chain was carried out in a study of identifying expanded T cells in peripheral blood. Per the germline V gene, CDR1 is LGHNA and CDR2 is YSLEER. This CDR3 is built from 18 residues. V lost 0 bases to trimming and J lost 2 bases; unmatched junction nucleotides: 8. As regards this clone: Its antigen is not known.

Study results and limitations: Over around two and four weeks, about 17 and 20 clones changed, versus 1.2 between replicates.

Generated by immunoSEQ multiplex PCR, the TCRdb table keeps only in-frame clones and is missing some. The table includes about 85,000 clones, around nine tenths detected once. This sequence joins TRBV4-3 and TRBJ2-3, with 10 bases aligning to TRBD2. This TCR derives from a person aged 18 to 75 in good health. Sequencing used blood. CDR3 sequence reads: CASSQDRASGGNTDTQYF. Here the CDR3 DNA reads TGCGCCAGCAGCCAAGATAGGGCTAGCGGGGGTAACACAGATACGCAGTATTTT.